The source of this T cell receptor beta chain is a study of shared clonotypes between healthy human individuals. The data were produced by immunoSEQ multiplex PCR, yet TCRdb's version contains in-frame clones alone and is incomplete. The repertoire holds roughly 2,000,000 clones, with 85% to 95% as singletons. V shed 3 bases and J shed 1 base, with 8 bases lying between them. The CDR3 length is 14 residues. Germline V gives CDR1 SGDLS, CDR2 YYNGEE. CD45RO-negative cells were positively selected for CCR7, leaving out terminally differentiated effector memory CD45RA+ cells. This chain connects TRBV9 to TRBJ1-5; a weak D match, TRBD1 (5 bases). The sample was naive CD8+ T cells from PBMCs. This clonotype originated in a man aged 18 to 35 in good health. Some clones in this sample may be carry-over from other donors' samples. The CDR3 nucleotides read TGTGCCAGCAGCGCCCGGGACAGCAATCAGCCCCAGCATTTT. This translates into CASSARDSNQPQHF.